This T cell receptor (beta chain) was captured by sequencing in a study of T cell responses to AZD1222 COVID-19 vaccine. Overall study: Second-dose intervals of approximately 4 or approximately 12 weeks were pooled. Points from the study as a whole: Compared with day 0, the breadth and depth of the Spike-specific TCR repertoire rose significantly after two doses of AZD1222. Possibly, clonal diversity was underestimated; donors were largely white British and included more females. Of spike-specific TCRs, nearly half reportedly target regions left unmutated in variants.

TCRdb keeps only in-frame clones here, not all; method: immunoSEQ multiplex PCR. The sample includes fewer than 110,000 clones, 80% to 95% of them seen just once. About this clone: Its antigen is unknown.

J gave up 2 bases and V 5 bases, and 12 bases lay outside the gene matches. The CDR3 spans 16 residues. Germline lookup yields CDR1 SGHAT and CDR2 FQDESV (reference sequence). The gene calls are TRBV11-1 and TRBJ2-7; TRBD1 agrees at 7 bases. This TCR was recovered from an adult in good health. The sample here was peripheral blood, taken on day 0 of AZD1222 vaccination. For the CDR3, the DNA is TGTGCCAGCAGCAAAATCGCAGGGGGTACTCCCTACGAGCAGTACTTC. This sequence encodes CASSKIAGGTPYEQYF.